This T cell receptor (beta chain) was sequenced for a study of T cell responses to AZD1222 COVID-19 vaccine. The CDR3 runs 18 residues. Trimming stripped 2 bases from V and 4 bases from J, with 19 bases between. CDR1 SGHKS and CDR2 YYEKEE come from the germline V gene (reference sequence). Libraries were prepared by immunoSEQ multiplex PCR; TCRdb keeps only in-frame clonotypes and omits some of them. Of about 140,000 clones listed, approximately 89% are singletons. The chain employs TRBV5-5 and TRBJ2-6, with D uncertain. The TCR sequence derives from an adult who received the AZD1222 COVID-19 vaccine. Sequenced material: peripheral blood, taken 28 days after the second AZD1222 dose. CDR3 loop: CASSFKYLSGSGANVLTF. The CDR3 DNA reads TGTGCCAGCAGCTTTAAGTACTTATCTGGATCCGGGGCCAACGTCCTGACTTTC.